These T cell receptor beta chains were read from a single sample in a study of CD4 T cells in relation to SARS-CoV-2 and coronaviruses. Clones were sequenced by immunoSEQ multiplex PCR, and TCRdb holds only the in-frame ones, with some missing. The profile shows 65,000 or so clones, around 87% of them singletons. Sample: memory CD4+ T cells from PBMCs. These receptors were taken from a human donor in good health. Both conserved end residues are part of each CDR3. The order of the fields is J gene, D gene, clone size, V gene, CDR3 protein, CDR3 DNA. The D gene is left open where the match is weak. Some rows mark clone size as missing; the rest say once, few, many or name a class of expanded clone.

TRBJ1-2 | TRBD1 | - | TRBV28 | CALGPGQQNYGYTF | TGTGCGCTTGGACCGGGACAGCAAAACTATGGCTACACCTTC
TRBJ2-5 | TRBD2 | - | TRBV28 | CASSLSRLAGKETQYF | TGTGCCAGCAGTTTAAGCCGACTAGCGGGAAAAGAGACCCAGTACTTC
TRBJ2-3 | - | - | TRBV5-1 | CASSLAAGLLDTQYF | TGCGCCAGCAGCTTGGCGGCAGGGTTATTAGATACGCAGTATTTT
TRBJ2-6 | - | - | TRBV29-1 | CSVEGSSNGANVLTF | TGCAGCGTTGAAGGCAGCTCTAATGGGGCCAACGTCCTGACTTTC
TRBJ2-5 | - | few | TRBV2 | CATTLLAPGRRETQYF | TGTGCCACCACCTTGCTGGCTCCGGGCCGGCGAGAGACCCAGTACTTC
TRBJ1-5 | - | few | TRBV19 | CASSITPPGNQPQHF | TGTGCCAGTAGTATAACTCCCCCTGGAAATCAGCCCCAGCATTTT
TRBJ1-5 | - | - | TRBV27 | CASSRRVSNQPQHF | TGTGCCAGCAGTCGGAGAGTTAGCAATCAGCCCCAGCATTTT
TRBJ1-4 | - | - | TRBV19 | CASSRGAREKLFF | TGTGCCAGTAGTAGGGGGGCCCGTGAAAAACTGTTTTTT
TRBJ1-2 | - | - | TRBV10-2 | CATRDYGYTF | TGCGCCACCAGGGACTATGGCTACACCTTC
TRBJ1-2 | TRBD1 | - | TRBV19 | CASSDEIFLGTGGGYTF | TGTGCCAGTAGCGACGAAATATTCCTCGGGACAGGGGGCGGCTACACCTTC
TRBJ1-4 | - | - | TRBV4-1 | CASSQGTGSDEKLFF | TGCGCCAGCAGCCAAGGAACAGGGTCGGATGAAAAACTGTTTTTT
TRBJ2-1 | TRBD2 | - | TRBV7-3 | CASSLSGGRGSYNEQFF | TGTGCCAGCAGCTTAAGCGGCGGGAGGGGGTCCTACAATGAGCAGTTCTTC
TRBJ1-5 | TRBD1 | - | TRBV30 | CAWPPALTGDNQPQHF | TGTGCCTGGCCCCCCGCCCTGACAGGGGACAATCAGCCCCAGCATTTT
TRBJ2-3 | - | - | TRBV4-1 | CASSVGATDTQYF | TGCGCCAGCAGCGTCGGAGCGACAGATACGCAGTATTTT
TRBJ2-5 | - | - | TRBV5-1 | CASSLEGVITETQYF | TGCGCCAGCAGCTTGGAGGGAGTAATAACAGAGACCCAGTACTTC
TRBJ1-6 | TRBD1 | - | TRBV7-9 | CASSSRGGQGASPLHF | TGTGCCAGCAGCTCTCGAGGGGGACAGGGGGCATCACCCCTCCACTTT
TRBJ2-7 | - | - | TRBV6-2/TRBV6-3 | CASSYYVGTASEQYF | TGTGCCAGCAGTTACTATGTTGGGACCGCATCGGAGCAGTACTTC
TRBJ2-3 | - | - | TRBV5-1 | CASSFDGRTDTQYF | TGCGCCAGCAGCTTCGACGGGCGCACAGATACGCAGTATTTT
TRBJ2-3 | - | few | TRBV5-6 | CASTRTLTLLDTQYF | TGTGCCAGCACTCGGACCCTTACATTGCTAGATACGCAGTATTTT
TRBJ1-5 | - | - | TRBV28 | CASSLGPGQPQHF | TGTGCCAGCAGTTTGGGCCCGGGACAGCCCCAGCATTTT
TRBJ1-1 | - | - | TRBV6-4 | CASSDSLGAEAFF | TGTGCCAGCAGTGATTCTTTGGGAGCTGAAGCTTTCTTT
TRBJ1-4 | TRBD1 | - | TRBV11-2 | CASSPAIRWSDREGEKLFF | TGTGCCAGCAGCCCCGCCATACGTTGGTCGGACAGGGAAGGTGAAAAACTGTTTTTT
TRBJ1-1 | - | - | TRBV12-3/TRBV12-4 | CASSFSYTEAFF | TGTGCCAGCAGTTTCTCATACACTGAAGCTTTCTTT
TRBJ2-5 | TRBD2 | - | TRBV5-4 | CASSEGLAGGETQYF | TGTGCCAGCAGCGAGGGACTAGCGGGAGGAGAGACCCAGTACTTC
TRBJ2-7 | - | - | TRBV21-1 | CASSKWGRRGNYEQYF | TGTGCCAGCAGCAAGTGGGGGCGGAGGGGGAACTACGAGCAGTACTTC
TRBJ1-4 | TRBD1 | - | TRBV7-2 | CASSPRTGRMSEKLFF | TGTGCCAGCAGCCCCCGGACAGGGAGGATGAGTGAAAAACTGTTTTTT
TRBJ2-2 | TRBD1 | - | TRBV5-4 | CASSFDRGAGELFF | TGTGCCAGCAGCTTTGACAGGGGAGCCGGGGAGCTGTTTTTT
TRBJ1-5 | TRBD1 | - | TRBV19 | CASSIPLGQDAGPQHF | TGTGCCAGTAGTATTCCTCTGGGACAGGACGCCGGGCCCCAGCATTTT
TRBJ1-4 | - | - | TRBV3-1/TRBV3-2 | CASSQVGGAINEKLFF | TGTGCCAGCAGCCAAGTTGGGGGCGCCATTAATGAAAAACTGTTTTTT
TRBJ1-1 | - | - | TRBV25-1 | CASSEYTEGTEAFF | TGTGCCAGCAGTGAATATACGGAGGGCACTGAAGCTTTCTTT
TRBJ2-7 | - | few | TRBV5-4 | CASSEIQGTLVYEQYF | TGTGCCAGCAGCGAGATACAGGGAACTCTTGTCTACGAGCAGTACTTC
TRBJ1-2 | TRBD1 | - | TRBV7-2 | CASSKGTGMSANYGYTF | TGTGCCAGCAGCAAGGGGACAGGGATGTCCGCTAACTATGGCTACACCTTC
TRBJ1-6 | - | - | TRBV10-3 | CATRQGSDNSPLHF | TGTGCCACACGGCAGGGCTCGGATAATTCACCCCTCCACTTT
TRBJ1-1 | TRBD1 | - | TRBV19 | CASSMKRQGDGEAFF | TGTGCCAGTAGTATGAAGAGACAGGGTGACGGTGAAGCTTTCTTT
TRBJ1-5 | TRBD1 | - | TRBV19 | CASSIATGGGQPQHF | TGTGCCAGTAGTATTGCGACAGGGGGAGGTCAGCCCCAGCATTTT
TRBJ2-5 | TRBD1 | - | TRBV5-1 | CASSVTGGRQETQYF | TGCGCCAGCAGCGTGACAGGGGGTCGGCAAGAGACCCAGTACTTC
TRBJ2-5 | - | - | TRBV28 | CASMGKETQYF | TGTGCCAGCATGGGAAAGGAAACCCAGTACTTC
TRBJ2-3 | TRBD2 | - | TRBV4-3 | CASSQTSGGQGDTQYF | TGCGCCAGCAGCCAAACTAGCGGGGGACAGGGAGATACGCAGTATTTT
TRBJ1-1 | - | - | TRBV6-5 | CASSYSGSTEAFF | TGTGCCAGCAGTTACTCAGGGTCCACTGAAGCTTTCTTT
TRBJ2-5 | TRBD1 | once | TRBV29-1 | CSVETGKGARETQYF | TGCAGCGTTGAAACCGGGAAGGGGGCACGGGAGACCCAGTACTTC
TRBJ1-1 | - | - | TRBV30 | CAWSSFGATEAFF | TGTGCCTGGAGTTCATTCGGAGCCACTGAAGCTTTCTTT
TRBJ2-2 | TRBD1 | - | TRBV20-1 | CSASGTANTGELFF | TGCAGTGCTAGTGGGACAGCGAACACCGGGGAGCTGTTTTTT
TRBJ1-5 | TRBD1 | - | TRBV19 | CASSFDRDNQPQHF | TGTGCCAGTAGTTTCGACAGGGACAATCAGCCCCAGCATTTT
TRBJ2-1 | TRBD1 | - | TRBV19 | CASSISGQGYNEQFF | TGTGCCAGTAGTATTTCGGGACAGGGATACAATGAGCAGTTCTTC
TRBJ2-3 | - | - | TRBV11-2 | CASSLEPRGDTQYF | TGTGCCAGCAGCTTAGAGCCCCGAGGAGATACGCAGTATTTT
TRBJ2-2 | TRBD1 | few | TRBV19 | CASSSQGAHSPGELFF | TGTGCCAGTAGTTCACAGGGGGCCCATAGTCCGGGGGAGCTGTTTTTT
TRBJ2-6 | - | - | TRBV19 | CASSTGVSGANVLTF | TGTGCCAGTAGTACGGGAGTCTCTGGGGCCAACGTCCTGACTTTC
TRBJ2-3 | TRBD1 | - | TRBV27 | CASTRMDRGTDTQYF | TGTGCCAGCACTCGGATGGACAGGGGCACAGATACGCAGTATTTT
TRBJ1-1 | - | - | TRBV5-6 | CASSGGGVAEAFF | TGTGCCAGCAGCGGAGGGGGGGTAGCTGAAGCTTTCTTT
TRBJ2-1 | TRBD2 | - | TRBV19 | CAIGLANNEQFF | TGTGCCATAGGACTAGCCAACAATGAGCAGTTCTTC
TRBJ1-5 | - | - | TRBV7-2 | CASSLEGVGPQHF | TGTGCCAGCAGCTTAGAGGGGGTCGGGCCCCAGCATTTT
TRBJ2-7 | - | - | TRBV7-2 | CASSFQGASYEQYF | TGTGCCAGCAGCTTTCAAGGGGCGAGCTACGAGCAGTACTTC
TRBJ2-3 | - | - | TRBV4-2 | CASSQEGGDTQYF | TGTGCCAGCAGCCAAGAGGGGGGAGATACGCAGTATTTT
TRBJ1-1 | TRBD1 | - | TRBV2 | CASSRRTGGGSTEAFF | TGTGCCAGCAGCCGCCGGACAGGGGGAGGGAGCACTGAAGCTTTCTTT